Below are 4 T cell receptor beta chains sequenced from a single sample in a study of early T cells in non-severe SARS-CoV-2 infection. TCRdb used MiXCR to reprocess the 5' RACE reads, holding one entry per CDR3 protein. The table has more than 80,000 distinct CDR3 sequences, 15% to 20% seen once. Sequenced sample: whole blood. These receptors were taken from an adult who was a healthcare worker with PCR-confirmed SARS-CoV-2 infection or an uninfected control (not recorded which).

The chain joins TRBV5-4 to TRBJ2-6; 9 bases match TRBD1. J gave up 4 bases and V 4 bases, and 9 bases lay outside the gene matches. The germline V gene has CDR1 SGHNT and CDR2 YYREEE (reference sequence). CDR3 length: 17 amino acids. This CDR3 is CASSPGQGRPGANVLTF. The CDR3 DNA is TGTGCCAGCAGCCCGGGACAGGGAAGACCCGGGGCCAACGTCCTGACTTTC.

This clonotype was recorded a few times. The chain links TRBV29-1 to TRBJ2-1, with D perhaps TRBD2 (6 bases). Germline V lookup: CDR1 SQVTM, CDR2 ANQGSEA. Trimming cost V 6 bases and J 10 bases, with 13 bases left between them. CDR3 length equals 11 residues. The CDR3 reads CSVELGLEQFF. For the CDR3, the DNA is TGCAGCGTCGAACTAGGACTAGAGCAGTTCTTC.

Details on this clonotype: This may be a read error, as it is one base from a much larger clone. V usage is TRBV27 and J usage is TRBJ2-7; D assignment may be TRBD1 or TRBD2 (5 bases each). This CDR3 comprises 13 residues. V lost 6 bases and J 3 bases, leaving 12 bases between the germline ends. CDR1 is MNHEY, CDR2 SMNVEV, per germline (reference sequence). As DNA, the CDR3 is TGTGCCAGCAGACCAGTGGGGGACTACGAGCAGTACTTC. As protein: CASRPVGDYEQYF.

This chain uses TRBV20-1 with TRBJ2-7; a weak D match, TRBD1 (5 bases). The germline gives CDR1 DFQATT, CDR2 SNEGSKA (reference sequence). The CDR3 is 15 amino acids. V was trimmed by 3 bases and J by 0 bases, leaving 15 bases between them. The DNA for the CDR3 is TGCAGTGCTAGCAAGGGGCGATGGAGCTCCTACGAGCAGTACTTC. Its translation is CSASKGRWSSYEQYF.